The 9 T cell receptor beta chains in this list originate from one sample, sequenced in a study of blood T cells in healthy people across ages. With a J-beta primer mix and a sample-barcoded 5' primer, a second PCR ran about 7 to 11 cycles. One entry per CDR3 protein results from TCRdb running MiXCR on the 5' RACE reads. The sample consists of 1.5 million to 2 million distinct CDR3 sequences, about two fifths of them appearing once. Sequencing was performed on blood. These receptors all come from a human donor in good health.

This clonotype was recorded a few times. The V gene is TRBV7-9, the J gene TRBJ1-4, with D perhaps TRBD1 (6 bases). Germline CDR1 is SEHNR and CDR2 is FQNEAQ (reference sequence). CDR3 length: 17 amino acids. V was shortened by 4 bases and J by 8 bases, with 23 bases between the two germline ends. Written as DNA, the CDR3 is TGTGCCAGCAGCTCCCTAACAGGGACCCCCGGGGGGGAAAAACTGTTTTTT. It is translated as CASSSLTGTPGGEKLFF.

This rearrangement joins TRBV2 to TRBJ2-3; D is unresolved. This CDR3 comprises 15 residues. CDR1 and CDR2 (germline): SNHLY, FYNNEI. Trimming cost V 6 bases and J 0 bases, with 13 bases left between them. For the CDR3, the DNA is TGTGCCAGCAGCGAGCTTTTGGGTAGCACAGATACGCAGTATTTT. This gives the protein CASSELLGSTDTQYF.

The chain recombines TRBV20-1 with TRBJ2-7; a possible D gene is TRBD1 (6 bases). The germline V and J ends were trimmed by 6 bases and 0 bases, with 15 bases remaining between them. CDR3 length: 14 residues. Germline V lookup: CDR1 DFQATT, CDR2 SNEGSKA (reference sequence). CDR3 in amino acids: CSAEHRAGSYEQYF. CDR3 coding DNA: TGCAGTGCCGAACACAGGGCCGGCTCCTACGAGCAGTACTTC.

This clonotype was seen a handful of times. The rearrangement links TRBV6-5 to TRBJ2-3, with a tentative D call TRBD2 (5 bases). CDR3 size: 18 residues. The V gene lost 5 bases and the J gene lost 2 bases, with 23 bases spanning the gap. Germline loops: CDR1 MNHEY, CDR2 SVGAGI. CDR3 DNA: TGTGCCAGCAGTAACCAACCGGGTATGGTGGGAGTCACAGATACGCAGTATTTT. This codes for CASSNQPGMVGVTDTQYF.

The V gene is TRBV11-2, the J gene TRBJ2-3; 10 bases map to TRBD1. CDR3 size: 16 residues. Germline CDR1 reads SGHAT; CDR2 reads FQNNGV. V dropped 6 bases and J dropped 5; count of bases not matched to a gene: 11. The CDR3 DNA sequence: TGTGCCAGCAGTTCGCCCGGGACAGGGGCTGGAGATACGCAGTATTTT. Its protein product is CASSSPGTGAGDTQYF.

In nucleotides, the CDR3 is TGCGCCAGCAGCGGCTCGGACATGAACACTGAAGCTTTCTTT. As protein: CASSGSDMNTEAFF. The gene calls are TRBV5-1 and TRBJ1-1; D may be TRBD1 (5 bases). Looked up from germline, CDR1 is SGHRS and CDR2 is YFSETQ. CDR3 length: 14 residues. The V end was cut by 4 bases, the J end by 0 bases, with 10 bases between.

This rearrangement joins TRBV7-6 to TRBJ2-2; D possibly matches TRBD1 or TRBD2 (5 bases each). The CDR3 consists of 17 residues. Trimming shortened V by 0 bases and J by 3 bases, and 14 bases separated the two germline ends. Germline V gene lookup returns CDR1 SGHVS and CDR2 FNYEAQ. The chain's CDR3 is CASSLALRGWDTGELFF. The CDR3 DNA reads as TGTGCCAGCAGCTTAGCGCTGAGGGGCTGGGACACCGGGGAGCTGTTTTTT.

A remark on this clonotype: This may be a read error: a much more frequent sequence differs by one nucleotide. This chain connects TRBV9 to TRBJ2-6; 8 bases agree with TRBD1. The germline V gene encodes CDR1 SGDLS and CDR2 YYNGEE. This CDR3 is 15 amino acids long. V dropped 7 bases and J dropped 2; count of bases not matched to a gene: 5. The CDR3 DNA reads as TGTGCCAGCGGCCCGGGACAGGCTGGGGCCAACGTCCTGACTTTC. Encoded protein: CASGPGQAGANVLTF.

The gene calls are TRBV9 and TRBJ1-6; D unresolved. CDR1 is SGDLS and CDR2 is YYNGEE in the germline V gene. V shed 2 bases and J shed 5 bases, with 8 bases lying between them. The CDR3 runs 14 residues. CDR3 DNA: TGTGCCAGCAGCGTCCAGGCAGATAATTCACCCCTCCACTTT. This translates into CASSVQADNSPLHF.